A selection of T cell receptor beta chains follows, all from one sample in a study of blood T cell repertoires in COVID-19. Method: immunoSEQ multiplex PCR; TCRdb's copy keeps in-frame clones and lacks some. The data show about 95,000 clones, with approximately 80% seen just once and 24% held by the top ten. The sequenced material came from peripheral blood. The receptors come from a human donor in a cohort sampled during active COVID-19. Both conserved end residues are part of each CDR3. Fields, in order: clone size, D gene, J gene, V gene, CDR3 protein, CDR3 DNA. D genes are given only for firm matches. The size of a clone is reported for some rows only, either as once, few or many, or as a class for expanded clones.

>few|-|TRBJ1-5|TRBV6-5
CASSSDSVSNQPQHF
TGTGCCAGCAGTTCCGACAGCGTAAGCAATCAGCCCCAGCATTTT
>-|-|TRBJ1-2|TRBV29-1
CSVEKGVASNYGYTF
TGCAGCGTTGAAAAAGGAGTTGCCTCAAACTATGGCTACACCTTC
>-|TRBD1|TRBJ2-7|TRBV19
CASSLTQGMGTYEQYF
TGTGCCAGTAGTCTAACACAGGGGATGGGGACCTACGAGCAGTACTTC
>-|-|TRBJ2-3|TRBV5-4
CASSPGKSTDTQYF
TGTGCCAGCAGTCCAGGAAAAAGCACAGATACGCAGTATTTT
>-|TRBD1|TRBJ2-2|TRBV7-3
CASSSSGQGNTGELFF
TGTGCCAGCAGCTCCTCTGGACAGGGAAACACCGGGGAGCTGTTTTTT
>-|-|TRBJ2-7|TRBV28
CASSLLTRGRDEQYF
TGTGCCAGCAGTTTATTAACTAGAGGGCGGGACGAGCAGTACTTC
>few|TRBD1|TRBJ1-6|TRBV6-4
CASSETGRSPLHF
TGTGCCAGCAGTGAGACAGGGCGATCACCCCTCCACTTT
>-|-|TRBJ2-3|TRBV7-6
CASSLGSAVGTDTQYF
TGTGCCAGCAGCTTAGGTTCTGCAGTTGGCACAGATACGCAGTATTTT
>-|-|TRBJ1-2|TRBV18
CASSPQQDNYGYTF
TGTGCCAGCTCACCGCAACAGGATAACTATGGCTACACCTTC
>-|-|TRBJ2-7|TRBV7-9
CASSFGQTSYEQYF
TGTGCCAGCAGCTTCGGACAGACTTCCTACGAGCAGTACTTC
>-|-|TRBJ1-6|TRBV6-5
CASISQDNSPLHF
TGTGCCAGCATCTCTCAGGATAATTCACCCCTCCACTTT
>few|-|TRBJ2-7|TRBV11-2
CASSYRDNRYEQYF
TGTGCCAGCAGCTACCGGGACAATAGGTACGAGCAGTACTTC
>once|-|TRBJ2-7|TRBV4-1
CASSQVLAISSDEQYF
TGCGCCAGCAGCCAAGTTCTCGCTATATCCTCGGACGAGCAGTACTTC
>few|TRBD2|TRBJ2-7|TRBV7-2
CASSLGASGAYEQYF
TGTGCCAGCAGCTTAGGGGCTAGCGGGGCCTACGAGCAGTACTTC
>once|-|TRBJ1-1|TRBV28
CASSLYRFEAFF
TGTGCCAGCAGTTTGTACAGGTTTGAAGCTTTCTTT
>-|TRBD1|TRBJ1-3|TRBV18
CASSPNRGSGNTIYF
TGTGCCAGCTCACCAAACAGGGGCTCTGGAAACACCATATATTTT
>-|TRBD2|TRBJ2-7|TRBV2
CASRLAAYYEQYF
TGTGCCAGCAGGCTAGCGGCATACTACGAGCAGTACTTC
>-|-|TRBJ1-5|TRBV14
CASSQELAVDKRDQPQHF
TGTGCCAGCAGCCAAGAATTGGCGGTTGACAAGAGGGATCAGCCCCAGCATTTT
>once|TRBD1|TRBJ2-7|TRBV6-5
CASSYRRLGQGESKYF
TGTGCCAGCAGTTACAGGCGATTGGGACAGGGGGAGAGCAAGTACTTC
>-|-|TRBJ2-7|TRBV14
CASSPDFYSYEQYF
TGTGCCAGCAGCCCCGACTTTTATTCGTACGAGCAGTACTTC
>-|-|TRBJ2-1|TRBV15
CATSRGGGGGRNEQFF
TGTGCCACCAGCAGAGGGGGGGGCGGGGGCCGAAATGAGCAGTTCTTC
>-|TRBD2|TRBJ2-2|TRBV11-2
CASSPPASGNTGELFF
TGTGCCAGCAGCCCCCCTGCTAGCGGAAACACCGGGGAGCTGTTTTTT
>-|-|TRBJ2-7|TRBV5-8
CASSLPKPYEQYF
TGTGCCAGCAGCTTGCCTAAACCCTACGAGCAGTACTTC
>-|TRBD2|TRBJ2-1|TRBV24-1
CATSSGLAGGGEQFF
TGTGCCACCTCCTCGGGACTAGCGGGTGGTGGTGAGCAGTTCTTC
>-|-|TRBJ1-2|TRBV6-5
CASRPAGPYGYTF
TGTGCCAGCAGGCCCGCGGGACCCTATGGCTACACCTTC
>-|-|TRBJ1-3|TRBV6-5
CASRAGQNGNTIYF
TGTGCCAGCAGGGCCGGACAGAATGGAAACACCATATATTTT
>-|-|TRBJ2-3|TRBV24-1
CATSGSTGRESTDTQYF
TGTGCCACCAGTGGTTCGACAGGGCGGGAAAGCACAGATACGCAGTATTTT
>-|-|TRBJ2-2|TRBV3-1/TRBV3-2
CASILSGTGELFF
TGTGCCAGCATCCTATCGGGAACCGGGGAGCTGTTTTTT
>-|-|TRBJ2-5|TRBV18
CASSEGQKETQYF
TGTGCCAGCTCGGAGGGACAGAAAGAGACCCAGTACTTC
>-|-|TRBJ2-6|TRBV7-2
CASSPLGAGANVLTF
TGTGCCAGCAGCCCCCTAGGAGCTGGGGCCAACGTCCTGACTTTC
>-|-|TRBJ2-3|TRBV7-9
CASSPGPSDTQYF
TGTGCCAGCAGCCCAGGGCCTTCGGATACGCAGTATTTT
>-|-|TRBJ2-2|TRBV29-1
CSASIQTGELFF
TGCAGCGCCAGTATCCAGACCGGGGAGCTGTTTTTT
>-|TRBD2|TRBJ2-7|TRBV5-1
CASSLASGSLTNYEQYF
TGCGCCAGCAGCTTGGCTAGCGGGAGCCTAACAAACTACGAGCAGTACTTC
>-|-|TRBJ2-4|TRBV5-1
CASSSVLGPNQNIQYF
TGCGCCAGCAGCTCCGTGCTAGGCCCGAACCAAAACATTCAGTACTTC
>-|-|TRBJ1-2|TRBV7-3
CASSISTGGGYGYTF
TGTGCCAGCAGCATAAGCACTGGGGGAGGCTATGGCTACACCTTC
>-|-|TRBJ1-2|TRBV3-1/TRBV3-2
CASSQAENGYTF
TGTGCCAGCAGCCAAGCCGAGAATGGCTACACCTTC
>-|TRBD2|TRBJ2-2|TRBV5-1
CASSLGLAGVGTGELFF
TGCGCCAGCAGCTTGGGGCTAGCGGGAGTTGGTACCGGGGAGCTGTTTTTT
>once|TRBD2|TRBJ2-1|TRBV7-2
CASRTRGEGMHEQFF
TGTGCCAGCAGGACCCGGGGGGAGGGAATGCATGAGCAGTTCTTC
>-|-|TRBJ2-7|TRBV27
CASSPPIRGGFAYEQYF
TGTGCCAGCAGTCCCCCGATTAGGGGGGGCTTTGCCTACGAGCAGTACTTC
>few|-|TRBJ1-2|TRBV6-5
CASTLRGSNYGYTF
TGTGCCAGCACCCTCAGGGGTTCTAACTATGGCTACACCTTC
>once|-|TRBJ1-1|TRBV28
CATYRDWGAFF
TGTGCCACCTACCGGGACTGGGGGGCTTTCTTT
>-|-|TRBJ2-1|TRBV9
CASSVEHSYNEQFF
TGTGCCAGCAGCGTAGAACACTCCTACAATGAGCAGTTCTTC
>-|-|TRBJ1-2|TRBV5-1
CASSLGGRSGYTF
TGCGCCAGCAGCTTAGGAGGAAGGAGCGGCTACACCTTC
>-|-|TRBJ1-1|TRBV7-8
CASSLTDSRNTEAFF
TGTGCCAGCAGCCTCACGGACAGCCGGAACACTGAAGCTTTCTTT
>-|-|TRBJ1-1|TRBV28
CASSGHLEAFF
TGTGCCAGCTCGGGACACCTTGAAGCTTTCTTT
>-|-|TRBJ2-7|TRBV12-3/TRBV12-4
CASRAGGTYEQYF
TGTGCCAGCAGGGCGGGTGGGACCTACGAGCAGTACTTC
>-|-|TRBJ2-2|TRBV12-5
CASRENTGELFF
TGTGCTAGTCGAGAGAACACCGGGGAGCTGTTTTTT
>-|-|TRBJ1-6|TRBV4-2
CASSQDPSSSYNSPLHF
TGTGCCAGCAGCCAAGACCCGAGTAGCTCCTATAATTCACCCCTCCACTTT
>-|-|TRBJ2-7|TRBV10-3
CAISSFDEQYF
TGTGCCATCAGTTCGTTTGACGAGCAGTACTTC
>once|-|TRBJ2-2|TRBV28
CASSLPPPAGELFF
TGTGCCAGCAGTCTACCCCCCCCCGCCGGGGAGCTGTTTTTT
>-|TRBD1|TRBJ2-7|TRBV10-3
CAISSAGGYEQYF
TGTGCCATCAGTTCCGCAGGGGGCTACGAGCAGTACTTC